Presented here are 28 T cell receptor beta chains from one specimen sequenced in a study of shared clonotypes between healthy human individuals. TCRdb keeps only in-frame clones here, not all; method: immunoSEQ multiplex PCR. Of 2 million to 2.5 million clones listed, about 95% are singletons. The sequenced sample consisted of naive CD4+ T cells sorted from blood. Subset: CD45RA+ positively selected. The receptors originated from a man between 18 and 35 years old in good health.

The chain joins TRBV5-4 to TRBJ2-5, with TRBD1 matching over 7 bases. CDR1 SGHNT and CDR2 YYREEE come from the germline V gene (reference sequence). This CDR3 has 16 amino acids. The J segment lost 5 bases and the V segment lost 2 bases, leaving 12 bases of the junction unmatched. The chain's CDR3 is CASSFPIGGGGETQYF. The CDR3 nucleotides read TGTGCCAGCAGCTTTCCCATAGGGGGCGGTGGGGAGACCCAGTACTTC.

The chain combines TRBV25-1 with TRBJ2-5; 12 nucleotides align to TRBD1. The germline gives CDR1 MGHDK, CDR2 SYGVNS. With V trimmed by 6 bases and J by 1 base, 6 bases remained unmatched. The CDR3 contains 16 residues. DNA for the CDR3: TGTGCCAGCAGCAAGCGGGACAGGGGGCTCCAAGAGACCCAGTACTTC. Amino acid sequence: CASSKRDRGLQETQYF. The whole variable domain, remainder taken from reference TRBV25-1 and TRBJ2-5, is EADIYQTPRYLVIGTGKKITLECSQTMGHDKMYWYQQDPGMELHLIHYSYGVNSTEKGDLSSESTVSRIRTEHFPLTLESARPSHTSQYLCASSKRDRGLQETQYFGPGTRLLVL.

This chain links TRBV14 with TRBJ2-3; D is uncertain. With 0 bases removed from V and 6 bases from J, the gap between germline ends came to 16 bases. The germline V gene has CDR1 SGHDN and CDR2 FVKESK. This CDR3 has 16 residues. For the CDR3, the DNA is TGTGCCAGCAGCCAAGATAAGACCCGACCAGCCGATACGCAGTATTTT. It encodes CASSQDKTRPADTQYF.

The genes are TRBV29-1 and TRBJ2-1; 11 positions match TRBD1. CDR1 and CDR2 from the germline V gene are SQVTM and ANQGSEA. The length of the CDR3 is 14 residues. Losses at the gene ends were 6 bases for V and 7 bases for J; bases not matched to a gene: 8. The CDR3 region has the DNA TGCAGCGTCGGGACAGGGGGTTCGATGAATGAGCAGTTCTTC. Protein: CSVGTGGSMNEQFF.

The genes are TRBV5-5 and TRBJ1-3; no reliable D call. Germline V gene data show CDR1 as SGHKS and CDR2 as YYEKEE (reference sequence). V lost 0 bases, J lost 4 bases, and 8 bases lay in between. CDR3 length: 14 residues. The CDR3: CASSLARSGNTIYF. The CDR3 DNA reads TGTGCCAGCAGCTTGGCGAGGTCCGGAAACACCATATATTTT.

The chain uses TRBV7-2 and TRBJ2-7; the match to TRBD2 covers 13 bases. Per the germline V gene, CDR1 is SGHTA and CDR2 is FQGNSA. The CDR3 runs 15 residues. Losses at the gene ends were 5 bases for V and 7 bases for J; bases not matched to a gene: 8. The CDR3 DNA reads TGTGCCAGCAGCGAACTAGCGGGAGGGCCAAGGGAGCAGTACTTC. Protein sequence: CASSELAGGPREQYF.

The chain has TRBV6-5 and TRBJ1-5; D is undetermined. Germline CDR1 reads MNHEY; CDR2 reads SVGAGI. V was shortened by 6 bases and J by 3 bases, with 9 bases between the two germline ends. The CDR3 has 13 residues. CDR3 amino acids: CASRPATNQPQHF. DNA of the CDR3: TGTGCCAGCAGGCCGGCTACCAATCAGCCCCAGCATTTT.

The chain recombines TRBV28 with TRBJ2-3; D is tentatively TRBD1 or TRBD2 (5 bases each). CDR3 length: 14 amino acids. The V end was cut by 4 bases, the J end by 8 bases, with 16 bases between. In germline, CDR1 is MDHEN, CDR2 SYDVKM. DNA of the CDR3: TGTGCCAGCAGTTCCGGGACCCCGGCAGTTACGCAGTATTTT. This gives the protein CASSSGTPAVTQYF.

This sequence joins TRBV5-1 and TRBJ1-6, with 9 positions matching TRBD1. The CDR3 loop spans 14 amino acids. Looked up from germline, CDR1 is SGHRS and CDR2 is YFSETQ. J gave up 7 bases and V 9 bases, and 8 bases lay outside the gene matches. The CDR3 sequence is CATSDRGPNSPLHF. The CDR3, as DNA: TGCGCCACTTCGGACAGGGGACCCAATTCACCCCTCCACTTT. The variable domain in full, with the rest retrieved from reference TRBV5-1 and TRBJ1-6, is KAGVTQTPRYLIKTRGQQVTLSCSPISGHRSVSWYQQTPGQGLQFLFEYFSETQRNKGNFPGRFSGRQFSNSRSEMNVSTLELGDSALYLCATSDRGPNSPLHFGNGTRLTVT.

Turning to this clone: The same CDR3 is also encoded by other DNA sequences in this sample. The V and J genes are TRBV18 and TRBJ2-5; D possibly uses TRBD1 or TRBD2 (6 bases each). CDR1 and CDR2 from the germline V gene are KGHSH and LQKENI. The V and J ends lost 2 bases and 4 bases respectively, with 8 bases between them. The CDR3 consists of 13 residues. This CDR3 is CASSPSGAETQYF. CDR3 DNA: TGTGCCAGCTCACCATCGGGGGCAGAGACCCAGTACTTC.

This chain links TRBV6-5 with TRBJ1-1, with D unresolved. The CDR3 is 13 amino acids. Trimming took 3 bases from V and 5 from J, leaving 10 bases between them. Per the germline V gene, CDR1 is MNHEY and CDR2 is SVGAGI. The CDR3 protein is CASSYRRETEAFF. In DNA, the CDR3 is TGTGCCAGCAGTTATAGGCGGGAAACTGAAGCTTTCTTT.

As concerns this clone: Other DNA sequences of this sample code for an identical CDR3. The rearrangement uses TRBV7-9 and TRBJ1-5; D remains unclear. V was shortened by 2 bases and J by 2 bases, with 4 bases between the two germline ends. The CDR3 runs to 13 residues. Looked up from germline, CDR1 is SEHNR and CDR2 is FQNEAQ (reference sequence). In DNA form, the CDR3 reads TGTGCCAGCAGCTTAACGGGCAATCAGCCCCAGCATTTT. Protein sequence: CASSLTGNQPQHF.

The chain recombines TRBV11-2 with TRBJ2-7, with TRBD1 matching 10 bases. The length of the CDR3 is 15 residues. CDR1 is SGHAT, CDR2 FQNNGV, per germline. Unmatched junction bases numbered 6, after V lost 5 bases and J lost 2 bases. CDR3: CASSGAGTGAYEQYF. Written as DNA, the CDR3 is TGTGCCAGCAGCGGGGCCGGGACAGGGGCCTACGAGCAGTACTTC.

The CDR3 DNA reads TGTGCCAGCAGCTTAGCTGTGACTAGCGGGGGGTGGAGCACCGGGGAGCTGTTTTTT. This codes for CASSLAVTSGGWSTGELFF. This sequence joins TRBV11-2 and TRBJ2-2; the match to TRBD2 covers 13 bases. This CDR3 contains 19 residues. In germline, CDR1 is SGHAT, CDR2 FQNNGV. The V and J ends lost 1 base and 4 bases, in that order; junction bases with no gene match: 9.

Concerning this clone: Other nucleotide sequences in the sample specify the same CDR3. CDR3 DNA: TGTGCCAGCAGTCGCGGGGGGTCTTACGAGCAGTACTTC. This translates into CASSRGGSYEQYF. The V gene is TRBV2, the J gene TRBJ2-7, with 8 bases fitting TRBD2. The CDR3 sequence is 13 residues long. Losses at the gene ends were 5 bases for V and 4 bases for J; bases not matched to a gene: 4. CDR1 is SNHLY, CDR2 FYNNEI, per germline.

The chain has TRBV7-3 and TRBJ2-7; D is perhaps TRBD2 (5 bases). This CDR3 comprises 15 residues. V was trimmed by 7 bases and J by 2 bases, leaving 18 bases between them. Germline V CDR1 and CDR2: SGHTA, FQGTGA. CDR3: CASNPRIRGPYEQYF. The CDR3 bases are TGTGCCAGCAACCCCCGGATCCGAGGGCCCTACGAGCAGTACTTC.

This clone showed up just a few times. This chain links TRBV19 with TRBJ2-7, with 7 nucleotides matching TRBD2. Germline V gene data show CDR1 as LNHDA and CDR2 as SQIVND (reference sequence). J gave up 2 bases and V 4 bases, and 2 bases lay outside the gene matches. CDR3 length: 13 amino acids. The CDR3 reads CASSSGRAYEQYF. Here the CDR3 DNA reads TGTGCCAGTAGTAGCGGGAGAGCCTACGAGCAGTACTTC. The full variable domain, in which reference TRBV19 and TRBJ2-7 provide the parts outside the CDR3, is DGGITQSPKYLFRKEGQNVTLSCEQNLNHDAMYWYRQDPGQGLRLIYYSQIVNDFQKGDIAEGYSVSREKKESFPLTVTSAQKNPTAFYLCASSSGRAYEQYFGPGTRLTVT.

The chain combines TRBV4-1 with TRBJ1-6; no definite D call. Trimming cost V 1 base and J 7 bases, with 5 bases left between them. Germline V gene sequence: CDR1 MGHRA, CDR2 YSYEKL. This CDR3 region has 13 residues. CDR3 loop: CASSQVLNSPLHF. The DNA of the CDR3 is TGCGCCAGCAGCCAAGTGCTAAATTCACCCCTCCACTTT.

J is TRBJ2-7 and V is TRBV9; no firm D call. Trimming took 0 bases from V and 2 from J, leaving 12 bases between them. CDR3 length: 15 residues. Germline V gene sequence: CDR1 SGDLS, CDR2 YYNGEE. DNA for the CDR3: TGTGCCAGCAGCGTAGGGCTAGACCGTACCTACGAGCAGTACTTC. It translates to CASSVGLDRTYEQYF.

The chain is built from TRBV6-1 and TRBJ2-1, with D tentatively TRBD1 (5 bases). The germline gives CDR1 MNHNS, CDR2 SASEGT. The CDR3 is 13 residues long. Trimming cost V 4 bases and J 5 bases, with 9 bases left between them. The CDR3 DNA is TGTGCCAGCAGTGGGAAGGGGAACAATGAGCAGTTCTTC. It is translated as CASSGKGNNEQFF.

The rearrangement links TRBV5-1 to TRBJ1-4; the D is unclear. CDR1 SGHRS and CDR2 YFSETQ come from the germline V gene. The V end lost 4 bases, the J end lost 0 bases, and 10 bases lay between the germline ends. This CDR3 spans 15 amino acids. The DNA for the CDR3 is TGCGCCAGCAGCGGAAACACAGCAACTAATGAAAAACTGTTTTTT. As protein: CASSGNTATNEKLFF. Complete variable domain (other parts from reference TRBV5-1 and TRBJ1-4): KAGVTQTPRYLIKTRGQQVTLSCSPISGHRSVSWYQQTPGQGLQFLFEYFSETQRNKGNFPGRFSGRQFSNSRSEMNVSTLELGDSALYLCASSGNTATNEKLFFGSGTQLSVL.

The V gene is TRBV5-4, the J gene TRBJ1-1; no clear D gene. V was pared by 4 bases and J by 5 bases, with 12 bases between. Germline CDR1 SGHNT, CDR2 YYREEE (reference sequence). The CDR3 consists of 13 residues. CDR3 coding DNA: TGTGCCAGCAGCCAAAACTACTGGACTGAAGCTTTCTTT. As protein: CASSQNYWTEAFF. The whole variable domain, filled in from reference TRBV5-4 and TRBJ1-1, reads ETGVTQSPTHLIKTRGQQVTLRCSSQSGHNTVSWYQQALGQGPQFIFQYYREEENGRGNFPPRFSGLQFPNYSSELNVNALELDDSALYLCASSQNYWTEAFFGQGTRLTVV.

The genes are TRBV5-1 and TRBJ2-7; 7 nucleotides align to TRBD2. Germline CDR1 and CDR2: SGHRS and YFSETQ. After removal of 0 bases from V and 0 bases from J, the junction contained 3 bases not matched to a gene. CDR3 length equals 15 residues. CDR3 loop: CASSLGASGSYEQYF. The DNA of the CDR3 is TGCGCCAGCAGCTTGGGGGCTAGCGGCTCCTACGAGCAGTACTTC. The full variable domain, in which reference TRBV5-1 and TRBJ2-7 provide the parts outside the CDR3, is KAGVTQTPRYLIKTRGQQVTLSCSPISGHRSVSWYQQTPGQGLQFLFEYFSETQRNKGNFPGRFSGRQFSNSRSEMNVSTLELGDSALYLCASSLGASGSYEQYFGPGTRLTVT.

The chain uses TRBV12-5 and TRBJ1-5; a possible D gene is TRBD1 (6 bases). The length of the CDR3 is 15 residues. Trimming cost V 7 bases and J 3 bases, with 16 bases left between them. Germline loops: CDR1 LGHNT, CDR2 FRNRAP. The CDR3 bases are TGTGCTAGTGCCTCGGGACAAACAGTCAATCAGCCCCAGCATTTT. Protein product: CASASGQTVNQPQHF. The whole variable domain, filled in from reference TRBV12-5 and TRBJ1-5, reads DARVTQTPRHKVTEMGQEVTMRCQPILGHNTVFWYRQTMMQGLELLAYFRNRAPLDDSGMPKDRFSAEMPDATLATLKIQPSEPRDSAVYFCASASGQTVNQPQHFGDGTRLSIL.

This clone was observed once. The chain joins TRBV5-1 to TRBJ2-5; D tentatively reads TRBD1 or TRBD2 (5 bases each). Germline V lookup: CDR1 SGHRS, CDR2 YFSETQ. The V and J ends lost 5 bases and 1 base respectively, with 15 bases between them. The CDR3 is 15 amino acids. The CDR3 nucleotides are TGCGCCAGCAGAATGAATTCGGGGCTCCAAGAGACCCAGTACTTC. It translates to CASRMNSGLQETQYF.

Concerning this clone: A much more abundant neighbour one base away suggests this may be a read error. The CDR3 spells CASSSPASGHYEQYF. In nucleotides, the CDR3 is TGCGCCAGCAGCTCCCCGGCTAGCGGCCACTACGAGCAGTACTTC. The chain has TRBV5-1 and TRBJ2-5, with 7 bases aligning to TRBD2. The J call may be incorrect, as the DNA end agrees better with TRBJ2-7. CDR3 length: 15 amino acids. Germline CDR1 is SGHRS and CDR2 is YFSETQ.

To note about this clone: Other DNA sequences in the sample encode the same CDR3. This sequence joins TRBV5-4 and TRBJ1-2, with a possible D match to TRBD1 (5 bases). CDR1 and CDR2 from the germline V gene are SGHNT and YYREEE (reference sequence). V was pared by 0 bases and J by 5 bases, with 14 bases between. CDR3 length equals 15 residues. CDR3 sequence (DNA): TGTGCCAGCAGCTTGGGCCAGGGATTCGATTATGGCTACACCTTC. Translation gives CASSLGQGFDYGYTF.

The sample holds one count of this clone. V and J are TRBV7-8 and TRBJ2-7; 7 nucleotides match TRBD2. The V gene end was trimmed by 6 bases and the J gene end by 2 bases; junction bases not matched to a gene: 10. The germline V gene encodes CDR1 SGHVS and CDR2 FQNEAQ. The CDR3 has 15 amino acids. The CDR3 nucleotides read TGTGCCAGCAGTTCTACCGGAGGGACTACCTACGAGCAGTACTTC. Amino acid sequence: CASSSTGGTTYEQYF.